Following are 17 T cell receptor beta chains from one sample sequenced in a study of blood T cell repertoires in COVID-19. This table comes from immunoSEQ multiplex PCR, and its TCRdb copy is limited to in-frame clones, with some not included. The sample lists 130,000 or so clones, about 89% occurring once. The specimen was peripheral blood. These receptors came from a man in his fifties with active or convalescent COVID-19.

This clone was observed a single time. The chain links TRBV5-1 to TRBJ2-1, with TRBD2 matching over 7 bases. V dropped 6 bases and J dropped 6; count of bases not matched to a gene: 9. The length of the CDR3 is 14 residues. Germline CDR1 reads SGHRS; CDR2 reads YFSETQ. CDR3 sequence: CASTSTSAVNEQFF. CDR3 coding DNA: TGCGCCAGCACCTCAACTAGCGCGGTCAATGAGCAGTTCTTC.

V and J are TRBV4-1 and TRBJ1-2; 8 bases are a match to TRBD1. The CDR3 contains 14 residues. After removal of 4 bases from V and 3 bases from J, the junction contained 4 bases not matched to a gene. Germline V CDR1 and CDR2: MGHRA, YSYEKL. The CDR3: CASSPQGQDYGYTF. The CDR3 region has the DNA TGCGCCAGCAGCCCACAGGGACAGGACTATGGCTACACCTTC.

The rearrangement joins TRBV27 to TRBJ1-5; 8 bases agree with TRBD1. V trimming: 5 bases; J trimming: 0 bases; junction bases outside the gene matches: 9. In germline, CDR1 is MNHEY, CDR2 SMNVEV (reference sequence). CDR3 size: 17 residues. The CDR3 bases are TGTGCCAGCAGTACCTACGGACAGGGCTATAGCAATCAGCCCCAGCATTTT. It codes for CASSTYGQGYSNQPQHF.

CDR3 in DNA: TGCGCCAGCAGCTGGGGGGGAGAAAGCACTGAAGCTTTCTTT. Amino acids: CASSWGGESTEAFF. The chain is built from TRBV5-1 and TRBJ1-1, with D possibly being TRBD1 (5 bases). The CDR3 length is 14 residues. Germline loops: CDR1 SGHRS, CDR2 YFSETQ. Trimming left V 3 bases short and J 4 bases short, with 13 bases between.

The rearrangement links TRBV29-1 to TRBJ2-5; TRBD2 might be the D (7 bases). The CDR3 is 14 amino acids. V lost 4 bases and J 2 bases, leaving 14 bases between the germline ends. CDR1 and CDR2 (germline): SQVTM, ANQGSEA. The CDR3 loop reads CSVGGGAGQETQYF. CDR3 DNA sequence: TGCAGCGTTGGGGGGGGCGCCGGTCAAGAGACCCAGTACTTC.

The rearrangement joins TRBV11-3 to TRBJ2-2; TRBD1 agrees at 7 bases. J gave up 6 bases and V 5 bases, and 12 bases lay outside the gene matches. The CDR3 consists of 16 residues. In germline, CDR1 is SGHNT, CDR2 YENEEA. The CDR3 reads CASSITGVIGAGELFF. The CDR3 coding sequence is TGTGCCAGCAGCATAACAGGGGTGATAGGGGCCGGGGAGCTGTTTTTT.

The chain uses TRBV30 and TRBJ2-5, with 12 bases identical to TRBD2. Germline CDR1 GTSNPN, CDR2 SVGIG (reference sequence). This CDR3 region has 14 residues. The ends lost 4 bases at V and 5 bases at J; junction bases unmatched: 5. CDR3 residues: CAWTTLAGGETQYF. In DNA, the CDR3 is TGTGCCTGGACCACACTAGCGGGGGGTGAGACCCAGTACTTC.

This clone was detected a few times. The chain couples TRBV5-4 to TRBJ2-7; TRBD2 matches 16 bases. The CDR3 consists of 18 residues. The V segment lost 4 bases and the J segment 0 bases; nucleotides outside the gene matches: 7. CDR1 is SGHNT, CDR2 YYREEE, per germline (reference sequence). The CDR3 spells CASSVPGLAGGSSYEQYF. CDR3 DNA: TGTGCCAGCAGCGTGCCGGGACTAGCGGGAGGGTCCTCCTACGAGCAGTACTTC.

The chain links TRBV6-2 or TRBV6-3 to TRBJ2-7, with TRBD2 matching over 11 bases. This CDR3 has 17 amino acids. Germline V gene data show CDR1 as MNHEY and CDR2 as SVGEGT. J was trimmed by 4 bases and V by 2 bases; bases with no gene match: 10. The CDR3 DNA is TGTGCCAGCAGTTACGTGAACCCTAGCGGGGGGTTATACGAGCAGTACTTC. The encoded protein is CASSYVNPSGGLYEQYF.

The chain joins TRBV5-5 to TRBJ2-6; TRBD1 matches at 8 bases. Looked up from germline, CDR1 is SGHKS and CDR2 is YYEKEE (reference sequence). Germline trimming cut 3 bases from V and 2 bases from J; bases unmatched to any gene: 4. This CDR3 has 16 amino acids. CDR3 region: CASSSWTGTGANVLTF. CDR3 nucleotide sequence: TGTGCCAGCAGCTCATGGACAGGGACTGGGGCCAACGTCCTGACTTTC.

J is TRBJ2-3 and V is TRBV5-6, with TRBD2 as a possible D gene (5 bases). The CDR3 covers 16 residues. V lost 4 bases and J 0 bases, leaving 15 bases between the germline ends. Germline V gives CDR1 SGHDT, CDR2 YYEEEE. The CDR3 loop is CASSEGTAPSTDTQYF. As DNA, the CDR3 is TGTGCCAGCAGCGAGGGCACAGCGCCAAGCACAGATACGCAGTATTTT. The variable domain in full, completed from reference TRBV5-6 and TRBJ2-3, reads DAGVTQSPTHLIKTRGQQVTLRCSPKSGHDTVSWYQQALGQGPQFIFQYYEEEERQRGNFPDRFSGHQFPNYSSELNVNALLLGDSALYLCASSEGTAPSTDTQYFGPGTRLTVL.

The chain uses TRBV19 and TRBJ1-5; 11 bases are a match to TRBD1. CDR1 LNHDA and CDR2 SQIVND come from the germline V gene (reference sequence). This CDR3 contains 15 residues. V lost 7 bases to trimming and J lost 6 bases; unmatched junction nucleotides: 8. The CDR3, as DNA: TGTGCCAGTACCTCGGGACAGGGGGGTGGTCAGCCCCAGCATTTT. Translating it yields CASTSGQGGGQPQHF. The variable domain in full, with the rest retrieved from reference TRBV19 and TRBJ1-5, is DGGITQSPKYLFRKEGQNVTLSCEQNLNHDAMYWYRQDPGQGLRLIYYSQIVNDFQKGDIAEGYSVSREKKESFPLTVTSAQKNPTAFYLCASTSGQGGGQPQHFGDGTRLSIL.

The chain couples TRBV5-1 to TRBJ2-1; weak D call: TRBD2 (5 bases). Trimming removed 0 bases at V and 13 bases at J, with 17 bases between. The CDR3 extends over 14 amino acids. CDR1 is SGHRS and CDR2 is YFSETQ in the germline V gene. The chain's CDR3 is CASSLDLAENKQFF. Written as DNA, the CDR3 is TGCGCCAGCAGCTTGGATCTAGCCGAAAATAAACAGTTCTTC.

This clone showed up just once. The chain links TRBV19 to TRBJ1-6; the match to TRBD1 covers 8 bases. After removal of 6 bases from V and 9 bases from J, the junction contained 4 bases not matched to a gene. CDR1 and CDR2 from the germline V gene are LNHDA and SQIVND (reference sequence). The CDR3 covers 13 residues. CDR3 protein: CASSGQGGSPLHF. As DNA, the CDR3 is TGTGCCAGTAGCGGACAGGGAGGTTCACCCCTCCACTTT.

The chain combines TRBV5-1 with TRBJ2-1; 11 nucleotides line up with TRBD1. The CDR3 runs 16 residues. V shed 2 bases and J 5 bases; nucleotides not matched to a gene: 6. Germline V CDR1 and CDR2: SGHRS, YFSETQ. CDR3 DNA sequence: TGCGCCAGCAGCTTTTCCGGGACAGGGGGAAACAATGAGCAGTTCTTC. Amino acids: CASSFSGTGGNNEQFF.

V is TRBV15 and J is TRBJ2-1; TRBD1 matches at 7 bases. Germline values: CDR1 LNHNV, CDR2 YYDKDF (reference sequence). The CDR3 loop spans 15 amino acids. Trimming at V came to 0 bases and at J to 7 bases, leaving 6 bases not matched to a gene. CDR3 region: CATSRDLDRSNEQFF. In DNA form, the CDR3 reads TGTGCCACCAGCAGAGATTTGGACAGGTCTAATGAGCAGTTCTTC.

This chain uses TRBV6-5 with TRBJ1-1, with TRBD1 matching 7 bases. The CDR3 spans 14 residues. V gave up 4 bases and J gave up 3 bases; unmatched junction bases: 5. The germline V gene encodes CDR1 MNHEY and CDR2 SVGAGI. CDR3 DNA: TGTGCCAGCAGTTCCGCGACAGGGTACACTGAAGCTTTCTTT. It encodes CASSSATGYTEAFF.